This T cell receptor (beta chain) was identified during a study of cytotoxic CD8 clonotypes in ibrutinib-treated CLL. Overall study results and limits: Clonality showed a rise at ibrutinib response that reversed toward baseline at progression. Treatment left the uncommon public clonotypes either contracted or stable in frequency.

Some clones are missing from TCRdb's copy, which holds only in-frame ones; the method was immunoSEQ multiplex PCR. The repertoire holds fewer than 85,000 clones, with 79% as singletons. This CDR3 contains 12 residues. V lost 6 bases to trimming and J lost 4 bases, with 9 bases between them. Germline V CDR1 and CDR2: MDHEN, SYDVKM. Comments on this clone: Its antigen is undetermined.

This clonotype originated in a human donor with chronic lymphocytic leukemia. Sequenced material: PBMCs, taken after 12 months of ibrutinib treatment. V and J are TRBV28 and TRBJ1-2, with D possibly TRBD1 on 5 matching bases. For the CDR3, the DNA is TGTGCCAGCAGGGGACTGTTCTATGGCTACACCTTC. Protein sequence: CASRGLFYGYTF.